Below are 3 T cell receptor beta chains sequenced from a single sample in a study of T cell clones after liver transplantation. Sequencing was performed with immunoSEQ multiplex PCR; in TCRdb, only in-frame clones are kept and a portion is missing. The table has roughly 80,000 clones, 70% to 90% seen once; the top ten hold 2.8%. This specimen was CD4+ T cells from blood, taken at the 22-month timepoint. The receptors here all came from a human patient who received a liver transplant. Some T cells may have come from the graft donor.

The V call is TRBV5-1, the J call TRBJ1-1, with TRBD1 identical over 7 bases. This CDR3 has 14 amino acids. The J segment lost 5 bases and the V segment lost 2 bases, leaving 6 bases of the junction unmatched. CDR1 is SGHRS and CDR2 is YFSETQ in the germline V gene. The CDR3 bases are TGCGCCAGCAGCTTTGGGACAGTTGGTACTGAAGCTTTCTTT. Translated: CASSFGTVGTEAFF.

J is TRBJ1-2 and V is TRBV7-2; no reliable D call. Germline V gene lookup returns CDR1 SGHTA and CDR2 FQGNSA. This CDR3 contains 12 residues. The V end was cut by 1 base, the J end by 8 bases, with 8 bases between. CDR3 sequence: CASSLGLEGYTF. In DNA form, the CDR3 reads TGTGCCAGCAGCTTAGGGTTGGAGGGCTACACCTTC.

The genes are TRBV4-3 and TRBJ1-5, with D unresolved. Per germline, CDR1 LGHNA and CDR2 YSLEER. V shed 0 bases and J shed 0 bases, with 12 bases lying between them. CDR3 length: 17 amino acids. Here the CDR3 reads CASSQDIRSYSNQPQHF. As DNA, the CDR3 is TGCGCCAGCAGCCAAGACATCCGGTCCTATAGCAATCAGCCCCAGCATTTT.